These T cell receptor beta chains were read from a single sample in a study of blood T cell repertoires in COVID-19. Measured with immunoSEQ multiplex PCR; TCRdb has only the in-frame clones, and not every one. The table lists more than 70,000 clones, over 75% of them singletons. The material sequenced was peripheral blood. The origin of the receptors is a man aged 45-65 years with active COVID-19. Each CDR3 is given without its conserved first and last residue.

ASSPPLAGASYEQY	TRBV18	TRBJ2-7
ASSQEGFNQPQH	TRBV4-1	TRBJ1-5
ASSPTASQGLNGYT	TRBV7-2	TRBJ1-2
ASSLLPGADTQY	TRBV6-5	TRBJ2-3
ASSHSRTSGSYEQY	TRBV4-3	TRBJ2-7
ASSMREGYEQY	TRBV18	TRBJ2-7
ASSTAGGLEAF	TRBV28	TRBJ1-1
ASSRTSGGLDTQY	TRBV18	TRBJ2-3
ASSPLYEQY	TRBV5-5	TRBJ2-7
ASSFEGARVDTEAF	TRBV5-4	TRBJ1-1
ASTRDRANYGYT	TRBV6-5	TRBJ1-2
ASSQSGVPSYEQY	TRBV18	TRBJ2-7
ASSPYRNTEAF	TRBV11-2	TRBJ1-1
ASSEDRALVT	TRBV28	TRBJ2-6
ASSQLVLAGLGEQF	TRBV3-1/TRBV3-2	TRBJ2-1
ASSRDSVSGNTIY	TRBV18	TRBJ1-3
ASSLSPATSGGGQY	TRBV7-8	TRBJ2-4
ASSPAGQGWTEAF	TRBV5-1	TRBJ1-1
ASSETGEWAYEQY	TRBV2	TRBJ2-7
ASSLEGLGPDTQY	TRBV5-6	TRBJ2-3
ASSFAGTANSPLH	TRBV5-1	TRBJ1-6
ASSESGARAGKLF	TRBV6-1	TRBJ1-4
ASSLAGRGYGYT	TRBV27	TRBJ1-2
ASSSELLADTQY	TRBV7-3	TRBJ2-3
ASSQAVRLAGGEQF	TRBV4-1	TRBJ2-1
ASKERERNTEAF	TRBV19	TRBJ1-1
ASSLGRGRGTEAF	TRBV5-6	TRBJ1-1
STEGRNYGYT	TRBV29-1	TRBJ1-2
ASRPGRTYQETQY	TRBV28	TRBJ2-5
ASSFLAGVSTGELF	TRBV5-1	TRBJ2-2
ASSSRGQGATYEQY	TRBV2	TRBJ2-7
ASSPGTSGPGETQY	TRBV7-7	TRBJ2-5
ATGRGNSNQPQH	TRBV24-1	TRBJ1-5
ASSSLTGFNEKLF	TRBV28	TRBJ1-4
ASSPGTGPVYEQY	TRBV7-6	TRBJ2-7
ASSPSRDAREQF	TRBV18	TRBJ2-1
ASSYTSGADTQY	TRBV6-6	TRBJ2-3
ASSLTQGLKY	TRBV11-1	TRBJ2-7
ASSLSRGLGEKLF	TRBV27	TRBJ1-4
ASSITGSLKGTEAF	TRBV19	TRBJ1-1
ASSSSPGRHSYEQY	TRBV7-9	TRBJ2-7
AWVSDFREQF	TRBV30	TRBJ2-1
ASSLYRALYGYT	TRBV28	TRBJ1-2
ASSSQTVNYGYT	TRBV5-4	TRBJ1-2
ASSHHGGQGTEAF	TRBV4-1	TRBJ1-1
AISRQGPSSGNTIY	TRBV10-3	TRBJ1-3
ASSVGGPNTGELF	TRBV2	TRBJ2-2
ASSESIGVGVVNEQF	TRBV25-1	TRBJ2-1
ASSQGRTGQGLYGYT	TRBV4-1	TRBJ1-2
ASNGSGRYEQY	TRBV28	TRBJ2-7
ASSNTGGSEKLF	TRBV5-6	TRBJ1-4
ASSFQGYERTGELF	TRBV27	TRBJ2-2
ASSVAGREVNEQF	TRBV9	TRBJ2-1